Shown below are 14 T cell receptor beta chains from a single sample sequenced in a study of low-dose radiotherapy and immunotherapy resistance in tumors. The time point here: after trial treatment. Treatment meaning: LDRT plus nivolumab, ipilimumab, low-dose cyclophosphamide and aspirin (RACIN trial). cDNA synthesis used a TRAV/TRBV-specific primer set for both chains. The PCR that amplified TCRs ran for roughly 20 cycles, relying on a constant-region primer and a V-primer adapter. Using its own MiXCR run on the reads, TCRdb lists one record per CDR3 protein. Of some 40,000 distinct CDR3 sequences listed, about 20% are singletons. The sequencing here drew on PBMCs, taken after low-dose radiotherapy plus immunotherapy. The receptors originated from a female donor with ovarian cancer.

This clonotype was recorded many times. The J gene is TRBJ2-2, the V gene TRBV11-2; unclear D gene. CDR1 and CDR2 from the germline V gene are SGHAT and FQNNGV. The CDR3 runs 15 residues. Trimming took 2 bases from V and 0 from J, leaving 7 bases between them. The CDR3 is CASSLRTANTGELFF. As DNA, the CDR3 is TGTGCCAGCAGCTTAAGAACAGCGAACACCGGGGAGCTGTTTTTT.

At least ten counts were recorded for this clonotype. The rearrangement joins TRBV6-2 or TRBV6-3 to TRBJ2-7, with 12 bases fitting TRBD2. CDR1 MNHEY and CDR2 SVGEGT come from the germline V gene. With 6 bases clipped from V and 1 base from J, the junction kept 4 bases outside the gene matches. This CDR3 contains 15 residues. CDR3 sequence reads: CASSLAGGKSYEQYF. In DNA form, the CDR3 reads TGTGCCAGCAGCCTAGCGGGGGGGAAGTCCTACGAGCAGTACTTC.

This clonotype was counted at least ten times. The rearrangement links TRBV20-1 to TRBJ2-3; no clear D gene. This CDR3 region has 13 residues. The germline gives CDR1 DFQATT, CDR2 SNEGSKA (reference sequence). V lost 5 bases, J lost 1 base, and 10 bases lay in between. The CDR3 loop reads CSALFLGTDTQYF. The CDR3 DNA reads TGCAGTGCTCTCTTCCTCGGCACAGATACGCAGTATTTT.

This clonotype appeared a single time. A read error likely explains this, since a far larger clone differs by one base. The rearrangement links TRBV28 to TRBJ2-7, with D possibly called TRBD1 or TRBD2 (5 bases each). Germline V gene data show CDR1 as MDHEN and CDR2 as SYDVKM. The V gene lost 4 bases and the J gene lost 7 bases, with 11 bases spanning the gap. The CDR3 is 12 amino acids. The CDR3 is CASSWGFSEQYF. In DNA, the CDR3 is TGTGCCAGCAGTTGGGGGTTTAGTGAGCAGTACTTC.

This clonotype has a count of ten or more. The rearrangement uses TRBV5-6 and TRBJ2-1, with D unclear. V was shortened by 5 bases and J by 5 bases, with 20 bases between the two germline ends. This CDR3 region has 16 residues. CDR1 SGHDT and CDR2 YYEEEE come from the germline V gene. The CDR3 nucleotides read TGTGCCAGCAGGGTGTCAAGCCTTCCCACAAACAATGAGCAGTTCTTC. It codes for CASRVSSLPTNNEQFF.

A word on this clonotype: A read error is likely here: a far larger clone is one base away. The J gene is TRBJ2-3, the V gene TRBV6-6, with TRBD2 matching over 14 bases. The CDR3 spans 16 residues. V dropped 7 bases and J dropped 5; count of bases not matched to a gene: 8. The germline CDR1 and CDR2 sequences are MNHNY and SVGAGI (reference sequence). The chain's CDR3 is CASTRGTSGGIDTQYF. The CDR3 DNA reads as TGTGCCAGCACTCGAGGGACTAGCGGGGGCATAGATACGCAGTATTTT.

This sequence joins TRBV4-3 and TRBJ2-7, with 9 bases lining up with TRBD1. Germline CDR1 is LGHNA and CDR2 is YSLEER. The CDR3 loop spans 15 amino acids. The V segment lost 5 bases and the J segment 4 bases; nucleotides outside the gene matches: 9. Here the CDR3 reads CASSMDRGTLYEQYF. The CDR3 nucleotides are TGCGCCAGCAGCATGGACAGGGGCACTCTTTACGAGCAGTACTTC.

For this clonotype: A far larger clone is just one base off, so this is likely a read error. The chain recombines TRBV5-1 with TRBJ2-1; D is ambiguous. The CDR3 runs to 10 residues. Trimming cost V 3 bases and J 10 bases, with 5 bases left between them. CDR1 and CDR2 from the germline V gene are SGHRS and YFSETQ. CDR3 loop: CASSSYEQFF. Here the CDR3 DNA reads TGCGCCAGCAGCTCCTACGAGCAGTTCTTC.

In its sample, this clonotype was seen many times. The rearrangement uses TRBV6-4 and TRBJ2-3; 12 nucleotides agree with TRBD2. The CDR3 extends over 15 amino acids. V dropped 7 bases and J dropped 2; count of bases not matched to a gene: 4. The germline V gene has CDR1 MRHNA and CDR2 SNTAGT. The CDR3 reads CASKRTSGNTDTQYF. DNA for the CDR3: TGTGCCAGCAAGAGGACTAGCGGGAACACAGATACGCAGTATTTT.

This clonotype appeared many times. The chain recombines TRBV27 with TRBJ2-7; a possible D gene is TRBD1 (6 bases). V was pared by 5 bases and J by 3 bases, with 14 bases between. The CDR3 spans 14 residues. Germline assignment: CDR1 MNHEY and CDR2 SMNVEV (reference sequence). The CDR3 coding sequence is TGTGCCAGCAGTACCAATAACAGGGTCTACGAGCAGTACTTC. Translated: CASSTNNRVYEQYF.

The chain has TRBV10-3 and TRBJ2-2; 8 nucleotides align to TRBD1. J gave up 3 bases and V 10 bases, and 4 bases lay outside the gene matches. Germline CDR1 and CDR2: ENHRY and SYGVKD. The CDR3 has 13 residues. The CDR3: CATGTGDTGELFF. In DNA, the CDR3 is TGTGCCACAGGGACAGGAGACACCGGGGAGCTGTTTTTT.

This clonotype was recorded a few times. V usage is TRBV5-1 and J usage is TRBJ1-5; unclear D gene. Between the trimmed V and J ends, which lost 1 base and 5 bases, there was a span of 13 bases. CDR3 length: 15 amino acids. Germline values: CDR1 SGHRS, CDR2 YFSETQ. The CDR3: CASSLLGFADQPQHF. CDR3 nucleotide sequence: TGCGCCAGCAGCTTGTTGGGGTTTGCTGATCAGCCCCAGCATTTT. Full variable domain (remainder filled in from reference TRBV5-1 and TRBJ1-5): KAGVTQTPRYLIKTRGQQVTLSCSPISGHRSVSWYQQTPGQGLQFLFEYFSETQRNKGNFPGRFSGRQFSNSRSEMNVSTLELGDSALYLCASSLLGFADQPQHFGDGTRLSIL.

There are many counts of this clonotype. The chain carries TRBV12-3 or TRBV12-4 and TRBJ1-6; D is uncertain. Trimming took off 6 bases at V and 9 bases at J, with 18 bases between the two ends. CDR3 size: 15 residues. DNA of the CDR3: TGTGCCAGCAGCCCCGAGGGAACAAACGGTTCACCCCTCCACTTT. Its protein is CASSPEGTNGSPLHF.

This clonotype came up many times. The chain uses TRBV7-2 and TRBJ2-1; maybe TRBD2 (5 bases). V lost 5 bases to trimming and J lost 0 bases, with 11 bases between them. In germline, CDR1 is SGHTA, CDR2 FQGNSA. The CDR3 runs to 15 residues. The CDR3 sequence is CASSGGRSSYNEQFF. In nucleotides, the CDR3 is TGTGCCAGCAGCGGCGGGCGGAGCTCCTACAATGAGCAGTTCTTC.